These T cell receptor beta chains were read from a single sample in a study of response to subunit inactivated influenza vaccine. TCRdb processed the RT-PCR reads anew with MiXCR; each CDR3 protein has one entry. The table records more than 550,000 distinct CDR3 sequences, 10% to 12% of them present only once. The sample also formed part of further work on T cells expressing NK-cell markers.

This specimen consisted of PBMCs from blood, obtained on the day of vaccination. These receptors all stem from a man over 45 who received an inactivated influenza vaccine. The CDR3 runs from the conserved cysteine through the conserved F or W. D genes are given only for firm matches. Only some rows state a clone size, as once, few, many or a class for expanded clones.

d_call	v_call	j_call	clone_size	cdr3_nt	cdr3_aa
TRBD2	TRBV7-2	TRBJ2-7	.	TGTGCCAGCAGCTCCTTGACTAGCGGGTTAACGGGGCAGTACTTC	CASSSLTSGLTGQYF
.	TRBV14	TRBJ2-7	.	TGTGCCAGCAGCCAAGATCCAGGGGACTCCTACGAGCAGTACTTC	CASSQDPGDSYEQYF
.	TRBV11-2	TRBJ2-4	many	TGTGCCAGCAGCTTAGAAGGGGGCATTCAGTACTTC	CASSLEGGIQYF
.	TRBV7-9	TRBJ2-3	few	TGTGCCAGCAGCTCCCCGGCAGGGGTGGGAGATACGCAGTATTTT	CASSSPAGVGDTQYF
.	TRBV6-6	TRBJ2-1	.	TGTGCCAGCAGTTACTCCCCTAGACGTGAGCAGTTCTTC	CASSYSPRREQFF
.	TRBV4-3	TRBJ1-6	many	TGCGCCAGCAGCCAAGAGGGGGGGCGGTCACCCCTCCACTTT	CASSQEGGRSPLHF
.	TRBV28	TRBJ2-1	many	TGTGCCAGCTGCCCTCCAGGGTACAATGAGCAGTTCTTC	CASCPPGYNEQFF
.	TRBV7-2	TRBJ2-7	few	TGTGCCAGCAGCTCCCCTCCGACAGGAACCTACGAGCAGTACTTC	CASSSPPTGTYEQYF
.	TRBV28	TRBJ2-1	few	TGTGCCAGCACCTTGACCTTGGCTAGCGACTACAATGAGCAGTTCTTC	CASTLTLASDYNEQFF
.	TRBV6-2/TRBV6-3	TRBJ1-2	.	TGTGCCAGCAGCTACAACGGGGAAATTGGCTACACCTTC	CASSYNGEIGYTF
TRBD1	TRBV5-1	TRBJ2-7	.	TGCGCCAGCAGCTCGGGACAGCAAAAATACGAGCAGTACTTC	CASSSGQQKYEQYF
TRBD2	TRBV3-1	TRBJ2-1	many	TGTGCCAGCAGCGCAAGGATGCCTAGCGGCTCCTACAATGAGCAGTTCTTC	CASSARMPSGSYNEQFF
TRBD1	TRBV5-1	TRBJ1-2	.	TGCGCCAGCAGCCCAGGGGGCTCTGGTGGCTACACCTTC	CASSPGGSGGYTF
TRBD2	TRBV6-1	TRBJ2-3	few	TGTGCCAGCAGCGCCGGACTAGCTTCAGATACGCAGTATTTT	CASSAGLASDTQYF
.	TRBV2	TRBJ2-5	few	TGTGCCAGCAGTGAGAGAGGGGGACGTTTGGAGACCCAGTACTTC	CASSERGGRLETQYF
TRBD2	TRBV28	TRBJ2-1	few	TGTGCCAGCCGCAAAAAGAGGACTAGCCCTCTTACTGAGCAGTTCTTC	CASRKKRTSPLTEQFF
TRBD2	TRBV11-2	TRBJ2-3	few	TGTGCCAGCAGCTTTACTAGCGGGAGGGCCCAAGATACGCAGTATTTT	CASSFTSGRAQDTQYF
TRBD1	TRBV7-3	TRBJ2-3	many	TGTGCCAGCAGCCCGGACAGGGCTGGAGATACGCAGTATTTT	CASSPDRAGDTQYF
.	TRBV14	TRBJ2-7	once	TGTGCCAGCAGACGATCCCGGGTCAGCTACGAGCAGTACTTC	CASRRSRVSYEQYF
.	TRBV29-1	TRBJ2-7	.	TGCAGCGTTGTGAGAATTCAGGGAAAGGGCGAGCAGTACTTC	CSVVRIQGKGEQYF
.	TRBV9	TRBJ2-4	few	TGTGCCAGCAGCGTAGTTGGCCTCCCTCGGGACATTCAGTACTTC	CASSVVGLPRDIQYF
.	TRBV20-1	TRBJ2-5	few	TGCAGTGCTAGAGTCCTTCCGCAAGGGACCCAGTACTTC	CSARVLPQGTQYF
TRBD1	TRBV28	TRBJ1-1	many	TGTGCCAGCAGCAGACAGGGGGCTAGGAGGACTGAAGCTTTCTTT	CASSRQGARRTEAFF
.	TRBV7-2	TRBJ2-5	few	TGTGCCAGCAGCTACCCGTTTAGGTTGCAAGAGACCCAGCACTTC	CASSYPFRLQETQHF
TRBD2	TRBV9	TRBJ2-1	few	TGTGCCAGCAGCGTAGTTTCGGGAGGGCCCTACAATGAGCAGTTCTTC	CASSVVSGGPYNEQFF
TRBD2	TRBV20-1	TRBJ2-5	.	TGCAGTGCTAGGCGACTAGCGGGGTCCCAAGAGACCCAGTACTTC	CSARRLAGSQETQYF
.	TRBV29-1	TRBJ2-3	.	TGCAGCGTTGGATGGGGGGCAGATACGCAGTATTTT	CSVGWGADTQYF
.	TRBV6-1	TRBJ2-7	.	TGTGCCAGCAGTGACCTAGACAGACTGGATCGATACTTC	CASSDLDRLDRYF
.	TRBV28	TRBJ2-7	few	TGTGCCAGCAGTTTCTTCGGCAGCGCCTACGAGCAGTACTTC	CASSFFGSAYEQYF
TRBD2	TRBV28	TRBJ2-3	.	TGTGCCAGCAGCCCTAGCGGGAGTTCAGATACGCAGTATTTT	CASSPSGSSDTQYF
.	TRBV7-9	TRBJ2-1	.	TGTGCCAGCAGCCCTAGTAGGGACTCCTACAATGAGCAGTTCTTC	CASSPSRDSYNEQFF
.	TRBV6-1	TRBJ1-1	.	TGTGCCAGCAGTGAATGGAGTTACACTGAAGCTTTCTTT	CASSEWSYTEAFF
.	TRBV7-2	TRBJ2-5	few	TGTGCCAGCAGCCTCACTAGTCTAACTGGAGAGACCCAGTACTTC	CASSLTSLTGETQYF
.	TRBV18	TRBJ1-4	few	TGTGCCAGCTCGCCTAGGGGTCCGGGTGAAAAACTGTTTTTT	CASSPRGPGEKLFF
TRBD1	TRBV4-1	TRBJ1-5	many	TGCGCCAGCAGCCACCAACAGGGGATTCAGCCCCAGCATTTT	CASSHQQGIQPQHF
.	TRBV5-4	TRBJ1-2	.	TGTGCCAGCACCATTACCGAGGCGGCCTATGGCTACACCTTC	CASTITEAAYGYTF
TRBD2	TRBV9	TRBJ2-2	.	TGTGCCAGCAGCGTAGAGCCGGGGGGAACCGGGGAGCTGTTTTTT	CASSVEPGGTGELFF
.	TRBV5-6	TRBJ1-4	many	TGTGCCAGCCGAGGACAGCTTAATGAAAAACTGTTTTTT	CASRGQLNEKLFF
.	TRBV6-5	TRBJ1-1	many	TGTGCCAGCAGTTACTCGTGGAACACTGAAGCTTTCTTT	CASSYSWNTEAFF
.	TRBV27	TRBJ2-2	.	TGTGCCAGCAGTTCACGCCGGACAGCGAACACCGGGGAGCTGTTTTTT	CASSSRRTANTGELFF
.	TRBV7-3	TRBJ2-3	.	TGTGCCAGCAGCTTACTAGGGTGGGGGGCCACAGATACGCAGTATTTT	CASSLLGWGATDTQYF
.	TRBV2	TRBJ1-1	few	TGTGCCAGCAGGCGGGGGAAGATCACTGAAGCTTTCTTT	CASRRGKITEAFF
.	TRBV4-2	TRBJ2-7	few	TGTGCCAGCAGCCGAGGACAGAGTAGTCACGAGCAGTACTTC	CASSRGQSSHEQYF
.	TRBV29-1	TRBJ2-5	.	TGCAGCGTTCGAGGGCGGTACCAAGAGACCCAGTACTTC	CSVRGRYQETQYF
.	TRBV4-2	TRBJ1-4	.	TGTGCCAGCAGCCAAGATCGACAGCCGAATGAAAAACTGTTTTTT	CASSQDRQPNEKLFF